This TCR beta chain was observed in a study of cytomegalovirus exposure and HLA in healthy donors. Study summary: Of all 400 or so donors who were genotyped, 70% to 85% belonged to the Caucasian-associated ancestry cluster.

The study ran its PCR with 60 Vbeta and 13 Jbeta primers. The table came from immunoSEQ multiplex PCR; TCRdb's copy has only in-frame clones and leaves some out. The sample carries approximately 130,000 clones, 81% recorded once. Study outcomes and limitations: Some public TCRs appeared in many individuals, while most sequences were rare. Another analysis was done later, and it associated around 17,000 TCR beta sequences with HLA alleles at 0.05 false discovery rate. The classifier reportedly diagnosed cytomegalovirus status with high sensitivity and specificity.

Concerning this clone: The antigen remains undetermined.

The receptor's source is a man aged 18 to 30 in good health and CMV-seronegative. Sequencing input: PBMCs.

CDR3 bases: TGTGCCAGCAGCTTAACCGGGACAAACTATGGCTACACCTTC. Amino acid sequence: CASSLTGTNYGYTF. The chain links TRBV11-2 to TRBJ1-2; D possibly corresponds to TRBD1 (6 bases). The V end lost 2 bases, the J end lost 2 bases, and 9 bases lay between the germline ends. This CDR3 has 14 amino acids. Germline V gives CDR1 SGHAT, CDR2 FQNNGV. Together with reference TRBV11-2 and TRBJ1-2, the CDR3 gives the full variable domain: EAGVAQSPRYKIIEKRQSVAFWCNPISGHATLYWYQQILGQGPKLLIQFQNNGVVDDSQLPKDRFSAERLKGVDSTLKIQPAKLEDSAVYLCASSLTGTNYGYTFGSGTRLTVV.